The present TCR beta chain was sequenced within a study of blood T cell repertoires in COVID-19. Across the study: PBMCs, B-cell-depleted T cells, or T cells provided the cDNA or gDNA that made up the material.

As processed by the authors: Scientists estimated how many nucleated cells there were by amplifying reference gene primers. The method was immunoSEQ multiplex PCR; TCRdb's version includes in-frame clones alone and lacks a portion of them. V and J calls and clone size follow that table, whereas D and trimming were derived from the DNA. This sample carries approximately 100,000 clones, roughly 72% of them seen once, and the ten largest clones take approximately 5.9%. CDR1 and CDR2 (germline): SQVTM, ANQGSEA. Deletions cut 3 bases from V and 5 bases from J, with 10 bases between. This CDR3 spans 12 amino acids.

The chain has TRBV29-1 and TRBJ1-1, with a weak D call TRBD1 (5 bases). This TCR was sampled from a man at least 80 years old with acute or convalescent COVID-19. The sequenced sample consisted of peripheral blood. The CDR3 here is CSVDRVRTEAFF. DNA of the CDR3: TGCAGCGTTGACAGGGTCCGGACTGAAGCTTTCTTT.